These 27 T cell receptor beta chains came from one sample sequenced in a study of shared clonotypes between healthy human individuals. TCRdb's copy holds only in-frame clones and misses some; the assay was immunoSEQ multiplex PCR. Among over 2 million clones listed, approximately 95% were seen once. The source material was naive CD4+ T cells sorted from blood. This sample's subset: CD45RA+ positively selected. These receptors were obtained from a man aged 18 to 29 in good health.

The rearrangement joins TRBV19 to TRBJ1-3, with D perhaps matching TRBD1 (5 bases). V was trimmed by 11 bases and J by 3 bases, leaving 11 bases between them. This CDR3 spans 12 amino acids. Germline values: CDR1 LNHDA, CDR2 SQIVND (reference sequence). The CDR3 is CAVGEYGNTIYF. The DNA for the CDR3 is TGTGCCGTGGGGGAATATGGAAACACCATATATTTT. Variable domain in full (rest from reference TRBV19 and TRBJ1-3): DGGITQSPKYLFRKEGQNVTLSCEQNLNHDAMYWYRQDPGQGLRLIYYSQIVNDFQKGDIAEGYSVSREKKESFPLTVTSAQKNPTAFYLCAVGEYGNTIYFGEGSWLTVV.

The rearrangement uses TRBV27 and TRBJ2-1; TRBD2 aligns across 13 bases. From germline, CDR1 is MNHEY and CDR2 SMNVEV (reference sequence). V gave up 2 bases and J gave up 9 bases; unmatched junction bases: 7. CDR3 size: 16 residues. DNA for the CDR3: TGTGCCAGCAGTTTACAACCGGGACTAGCGGGACTTGAGCAGTTCTTC. Residues: CASSLQPGLAGLEQFF.

The V call is TRBV28, the J call TRBJ1-1, with TRBD1 identical over 7 bases. V gave up 3 bases and J gave up 7 bases; unmatched junction bases: 8. Germline values: CDR1 MDHEN, CDR2 SYDVKM. This CDR3 comprises 14 residues. Here the CDR3 reads CASSFPRDSHEAFF. CDR3 sequence (DNA): TGTGCCAGCAGTTTCCCACGGGACAGCCATGAAGCTTTCTTT.

The chain has TRBV5-1 and TRBJ2-7, with no clear D. The CDR3 contains 14 residues. V lost 4 bases to trimming and J lost 0 bases, with 11 bases between them. From germline, CDR1 is SGHRS and CDR2 YFSETQ. The CDR3 reads CASSVQPSSYEQYF. CDR3 nucleotides: TGCGCCAGCAGCGTACAGCCAAGCTCCTACGAGCAGTACTTC.

J is TRBJ1-2 and V is TRBV30; no definite D call. V was trimmed by 0 bases and J by 2 bases, leaving 7 bases between them. CDR1 is GTSNPN and CDR2 is SVGIG in the germline V gene (reference sequence). This CDR3 spans 13 amino acids. The CDR3 nucleotides are TGTGCCTGGAGTGTAGCCAGGAACTATGGCTACACCTTC. It codes for CAWSVARNYGYTF.

The V and J genes are TRBV18 and TRBJ1-1; no reliable D call. Germline CDR1 KGHSH, CDR2 LQKENI. This CDR3 is built from 16 residues. V dropped 8 bases and J dropped 0 bases, with 19 bases sitting between them. The CDR3 loop reads CASLYLPDGMNTEAFF. CDR3 nucleotides: TGTGCCAGCCTCTACCTACCGGACGGAATGAACACTGAAGCTTTCTTT.

This chain links TRBV19 with TRBJ2-7, with D possibly TRBD2 on 6 matching bases. The germline CDR1 and CDR2 sequences are LNHDA and SQIVND (reference sequence). CDR3 length equals 13 residues. Trimming removed 6 bases at V and 4 bases at J, with 13 bases between. The CDR3 sequence is CASRRGGSYEQYF. The DNA of the CDR3 is TGTGCCAGTAGGAGGGGAGGAAGTTACGAGCAGTACTTC.

The chain has TRBV27 and TRBJ2-5, with a weak D call TRBD1 (6 bases). Trimming pared 3 bases from V and 6 bases from J, leaving 17 bases between. From germline, CDR1 is MNHEY and CDR2 SMNVEV (reference sequence). This CDR3 is built from 15 residues. CDR3 protein: CASSFSGEPPKTQYF. The CDR3 DNA follows: TGTGCCAGCAGTTTTTCAGGGGAACCCCCCAAGACCCAGTACTTC.

This chain connects TRBV7-2 to TRBJ2-7; D gene uncertain. Trimming pared 0 bases from V and 0 bases from J, leaving 6 bases between. Germline loops: CDR1 SGHTA, CDR2 FQGNSA. The CDR3 has 14 residues. This CDR3 reads CASSLAGISYEQYF. For the CDR3, the DNA is TGTGCCAGCAGCTTAGCAGGGATCTCCTACGAGCAGTACTTC. Full variable domain (outside the CDR3, taken from reference TRBV7-2 and TRBJ2-7): GAGVSQSPSNKVTEKGKDVELRCDPISGHTALYWYRQSLGQGLEFLIYFQGNSAPDKSGLPSDRFSAERTGGSVSTLTIQRTQQEDSAVYLCASSLAGISYEQYFGPGTRLTVT.

The gene calls are TRBV28 and TRBJ2-4, with D uncertain. The CDR3 sequence is 14 residues long. CDR1 and CDR2 from the germline V gene are MDHEN and SYDVKM. V was cut by 4 bases and J by 8 bases, with 15 bases left in between. CDR3 sequence reads: CASSSRYSPDIQYF. The CDR3 coding sequence is TGTGCCAGCAGTTCGAGATATTCCCCGGACATTCAGTACTTC. Full variable domain (outside the CDR3, taken from reference TRBV28 and TRBJ2-4): DVKVTQSSRYLVKRTGEKVFLECVQDMDHENMFWYRQDPGLGLRLIYFSYDVKMKEKGDIPEGYSVSREKKERFSLILESASTNQTSMYLCASSSRYSPDIQYFGAGTRLSVL.

The J gene is TRBJ2-3, the V gene TRBV10-3, with TRBD2 matching 7 bases. Germline V CDR1 and CDR2: ENHRY, SYGVKD. The CDR3 contains 14 residues. V trimming: 4 bases; J trimming: 4 bases; junction bases outside the gene matches: 5. Here the CDR3 reads CAISAGGSADTQYF. In DNA, the CDR3 is TGTGCCATCAGTGCTGGCGGGAGTGCAGATACGCAGTATTTT.

The chain is built from TRBV6-1 and TRBJ2-5, with D hard to call. Germline V CDR1 and CDR2: MNHNS, SASEGT. The CDR3 is 13 amino acids. V shed 6 bases and J shed 0 bases, with 8 bases lying between them. The CDR3 here is CASSLRYQETQYF. In DNA, the CDR3 is TGTGCCAGCAGCCTCAGGTACCAAGAGACCCAGTACTTC.

The chain employs TRBV2 and TRBJ2-3, with 13 nucleotides matching TRBD2. Germline-derived CDR1 and CDR2 are SNHLY and FYNNEI. The CDR3 consists of 14 residues. Germline trimming cut 8 bases from V and 4 bases from J; bases unmatched to any gene: 3. The CDR3 DNA follows: TGTGCCAGCCGGACTAGCGGGAGTGCAGATACGCAGTATTTT. Translation gives CASRTSGSADTQYF.

This chain links TRBV12-5 with TRBJ2-7; 10 positions agree with TRBD2. There are 15 residues in the CDR3. With V trimmed by 4 bases and J by 0 bases, 3 bases remained unmatched. Germline values: CDR1 LGHNT, CDR2 FRNRAP. CDR3 in DNA: TGTGCTAGTGGTTCCCTAGCGGGGGACTCCTACGAGCAGTACTTC. This translates into CASGSLAGDSYEQYF.

V gene TRBV6-1 combines with J gene TRBJ2-7; 9 bases align to TRBD1. V lost 5 bases to trimming and J lost 3 bases; unmatched junction nucleotides: 5. Germline V gives CDR1 MNHNS, CDR2 SASEGT. CDR3 length: 14 residues. The CDR3 DNA is TGTGCCAGCAGTCTGGAGGACAGGGGCTACGAGCAGTACTTC. It yields the protein CASSLEDRGYEQYF.

This sequence joins TRBV27 and TRBJ2-7; D remains unclear. The CDR3 is made up of 11 amino acids. Trimming removed 6 bases at V and 2 bases at J, with 5 bases between. Germline assignment: CDR1 MNHEY and CDR2 SMNVEV (reference sequence). For the CDR3, the DNA is TGTGCCAGCAGCGGTGCCTACGAGCAGTACTTC. It encodes CASSGAYEQYF.

This clone was counted once. The chain employs TRBV7-9 and TRBJ2-1, with TRBD2 identical over 9 bases. CDR1 is SEHNR and CDR2 is FQNEAQ in the germline V gene (reference sequence). The CDR3 is made up of 15 amino acids. V gave up 7 bases and J gave up 7 bases; unmatched junction bases: 11. The CDR3 sequence: CASTSRAGGENEQFF. CDR3 sequence (DNA): TGTGCCAGCACCTCGCGAGCGGGGGGCGAAAATGAGCAGTTCTTC.

The chain couples TRBV9 to TRBJ2-3; 12 bases are shared with TRBD2. Losses at the gene ends were 3 bases for V and 1 base for J; bases not matched to a gene: 12. The CDR3 consists of 19 residues. The germline V gene encodes CDR1 SGDLS and CDR2 YYNGEE. Written as DNA, the CDR3 is TGTGCCAGCAGCGCCTCGGGACTAGCGGGCCCAGGGGGCACAGATACGCAGTATTTT. It codes for CASSASGLAGPGGTDTQYF. Based on the CDR3 plus reference TRBV9 and TRBJ2-3, the full variable domain is DSGVTQTPKHLITATGQRVTLRCSPRSGDLSVYWYQQSLDQGLQFLIQYYNGEERAKGNILERFSAQQFPDLHSELNLSSLELGDSALYFCASSASGLAGPGGTDTQYFGPGTRLTVL.

This chain links TRBV7-2 with TRBJ2-1, with D perhaps TRBD1 (6 bases). The V and J ends lost 6 bases and 5 bases respectively, with 20 bases between them. The CDR3 length is 16 residues. In germline, CDR1 is SGHTA, CDR2 FQGNSA. In DNA form, the CDR3 reads TGTGCCAGCAGTCATCCTAGGGGACATTCTAACAATGAGCAGTTCTTC. Translation gives CASSHPRGHSNNEQFF.

Concerning this clone: Other nucleotide sequences from this sample produce the same CDR3. The chain combines TRBV5-1 with TRBJ2-1, with TRBD2 matching over 8 bases. The CDR3 sequence is 15 residues long. CDR1 and CDR2 (germline): SGHRS, YFSETQ. Unmatched junction bases numbered 3, after V lost 4 bases and J lost 0 bases. The chain's CDR3 is CASSPSGSSYNEQFF. The DNA for the CDR3 is TGCGCCAGCAGCCCCAGCGGGAGCTCCTACAATGAGCAGTTCTTC.

The rearrangement links TRBV7-9 to TRBJ2-7; weak D call: TRBD1 (5 bases). The germline V gene encodes CDR1 SEHNR and CDR2 FQNEAQ (reference sequence). V was pared by 1 base and J by 7 bases, with 11 bases between. This CDR3 comprises 13 residues. CDR3 in DNA: TGTGCCAGCAGCTTAGGACAGAAAGGGGAGCAGTACTTC. This gives the protein CASSLGQKGEQYF.

V is TRBV30 and J is TRBJ2-1; no clear D gene. V was cut by 0 bases and J by 10 bases, with 10 bases left in between. Germline loops: CDR1 GTSNPN, CDR2 SVGIG (reference sequence). The CDR3 extends over 12 amino acids. CDR3 DNA: TGTGCCTGGAGTGTGACCAATACCGAGCAGTTCTTC. Translating it yields CAWSVTNTEQFF.

About this clone itself: One end of the junction does not line up with germline, which may come from a read error. Distinct nucleotide sequences in the sample also encode this CDR3. The chain employs TRBV7-9 and TRBJ2-2; possibly TRBD2 for D (5 bases). The CDR3 consists of 16 residues. Germline assignment: CDR1 SEHNR and CDR2 FQNEAQ (reference sequence). CDR3 sequence (DNA): TGTGCCAGGGCGGATTTGCGGGTAGGGAACACCGGGGAGCTGTTTTTC. It encodes CARADLRVGNTGELFF.

Notes on this clone: At the DNA level, this CDR3 is encoded by other sequences in the same sample as well. The CDR3 DNA reads TGTGCCAGCAGTGAGCTTAGCTACGAGCAGTACTTC. Translation: CASSELSYEQYF. The gene calls are TRBV2 and TRBJ2-7, with unresolved D. From germline, CDR1 is SNHLY and CDR2 FYNNEI. There are 12 residues in the CDR3. V was pared by 3 bases and J by 3 bases, with 6 bases between.

The genes are TRBV5-4 and TRBJ2-1, with 13 bases fitting TRBD2. CDR1 is SGHNT, CDR2 YYREEE, per germline (reference sequence). Trimming removed 2 bases from V and 7 bases from J; junction bases left unmatched: 12. This CDR3 is 18 amino acids long. The CDR3 DNA reads as TGTGCCAGCAGCTTCCTCATAAGTACTAGCGGGAGGGTAAATGAGCAGTTCTTC. Translation: CASSFLISTSGRVNEQFF.

This clone was seen only once. This chain links TRBV6-1 with TRBJ2-7; D is undetermined. V was pared by 8 bases and J by 1 base, with 6 bases between. The germline CDR1 and CDR2 sequences are MNHNS and SASEGT. The CDR3 contains 11 residues. The CDR3 sequence: CASGNSYEQYF. The DNA for the CDR3 is TGTGCCAGCGGCAATTCCTACGAGCAGTACTTC.

The rearrangement links TRBV19 to TRBJ2-5; D remains unclear. This CDR3 spans 15 amino acids. V was clipped by 3 bases and J by 1 base, with 12 bases between them. Germline V gene lookup returns CDR1 LNHDA and CDR2 SQIVND (reference sequence). Here the CDR3 DNA reads TGTGCCAGTAGTATTGGGTCAGGAGTCCAAGAGACCCAGTACTTC. The encoded protein is CASSIGSGVQETQYF.